This TCR beta chain was recovered during a study of shared clonotypes between healthy human individuals. About the study: The study used three CD4 naive, three CD4 memory, two CD8 naive and one CD8 memory plate per donor.

CDR3 length: 15 residues. Unmatched junction bases numbered 3, after V lost 2 bases and J lost 3 bases. Looked up from germline, CDR1 is MNHNS and CDR2 is SASEGT. Terminally differentiated effector memory CD45RA+ cells were excluded from the naive CD8 cells, which were CD45RO-negative and positively selected for CCR7. The study, taken as a whole, reports: Sampling involved blood alone; tissue repertoires likely differ. Estimated richness values were generally larger in naive subsets than in memory subsets.

The assay used deep level. The repertoire was sequenced with immunoSEQ multiplex PCR; TCRdb's copy has only in-frame clones and lacks some. The sample carries millions of clones, approximately 94% recorded once. A word on this clone: The target antigen is unknown.

The gene calls are TRBV6-1 and TRBJ2-1; 8 bases fit TRBD2. The source is a man aged 18 to 30 in good health. Some clones in this sample may be carry-over from other donors' samples. The sequencing sample was made of naive CD8+ T cells from PBMCs. The CDR3 nucleotides read TGTGCCAGCAGTGAAAAAACTAGCGGCTACAATGAGCAGTTCTTC. This encodes CASSEKTSGYNEQFF.